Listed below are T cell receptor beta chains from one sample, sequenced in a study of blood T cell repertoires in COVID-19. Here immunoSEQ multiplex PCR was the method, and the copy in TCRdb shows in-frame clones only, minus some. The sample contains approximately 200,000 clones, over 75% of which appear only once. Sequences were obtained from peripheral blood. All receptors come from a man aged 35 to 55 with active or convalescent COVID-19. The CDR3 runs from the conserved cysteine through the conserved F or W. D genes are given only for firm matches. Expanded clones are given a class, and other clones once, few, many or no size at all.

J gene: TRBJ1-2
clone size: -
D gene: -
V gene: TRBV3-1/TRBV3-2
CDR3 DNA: TGTGCCAGCAGGCCGAGACAGTCGAGCGACTATGGCTACACCTTC
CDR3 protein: CASRPRQSSDYGYTF

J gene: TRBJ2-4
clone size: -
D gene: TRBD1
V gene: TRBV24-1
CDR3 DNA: TGTGCCACCAGTGACCAAAGACAGGGTAACATTCAGTACTTC
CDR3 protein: CATSDQRQGNIQYF

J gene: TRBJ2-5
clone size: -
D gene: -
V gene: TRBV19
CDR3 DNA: TGTGCCAGTAGTGCCCCGGGCTCCCGGGGGGAGACCCAGTACTTC
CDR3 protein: CASSAPGSRGETQYF

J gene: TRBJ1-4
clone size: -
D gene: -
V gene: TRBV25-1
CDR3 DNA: TGTGCCAGCAGCCCAAGGGTAGGGCGGGTTAATGAAAAACTGTTTTTT
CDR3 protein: CASSPRVGRVNEKLFF

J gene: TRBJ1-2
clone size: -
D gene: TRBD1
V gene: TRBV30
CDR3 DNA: TGTGCCTGGAGTGCGGGACAGAGACTCTATGGCTACACCTTC
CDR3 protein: CAWSAGQRLYGYTF

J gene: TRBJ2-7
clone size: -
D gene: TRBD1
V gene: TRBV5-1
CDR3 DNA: TGCGCCAGCAGCTGGGCTCCGGGACAGGGCTCCTACGAGCAGTACTTC
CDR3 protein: CASSWAPGQGSYEQYF

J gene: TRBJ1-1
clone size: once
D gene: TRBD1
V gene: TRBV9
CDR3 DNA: TGTGCCAGCAGCTCGCCGGGACAGGGCGGGGGCAACACTGAAGCTTTCTTT
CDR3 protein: CASSSPGQGGGNTEAFF

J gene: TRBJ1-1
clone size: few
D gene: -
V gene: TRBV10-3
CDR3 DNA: TGTGCCATCAGCCCCGCGCAGGGGAACACTGAAGCTTTCTTT
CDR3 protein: CAISPAQGNTEAFF

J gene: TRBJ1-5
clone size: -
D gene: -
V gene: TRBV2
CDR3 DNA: TGTGCCAGCAGTAAGGGGGGGGCGAGGGGCAATCAGCCCCAGCATTTT
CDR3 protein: CASSKGGARGNQPQHF

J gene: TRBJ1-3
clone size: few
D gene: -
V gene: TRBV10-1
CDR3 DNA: TGCGCCAGCAGTGACACAGGGCCTGGAAACACCATATATTTT
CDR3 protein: CASSDTGPGNTIYF

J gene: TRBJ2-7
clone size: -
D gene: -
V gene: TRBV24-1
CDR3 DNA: TGTGCCACCAGTGGGGGGACAGTGGGGGGTTACGAGCAGTACTTC
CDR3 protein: CATSGGTVGGYEQYF

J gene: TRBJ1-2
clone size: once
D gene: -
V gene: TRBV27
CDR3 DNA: TGTGCCAGCAGTTTAAGAGGGGGATCCTCAAACTATGGCTACACCTTC
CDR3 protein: CASSLRGGSSNYGYTF

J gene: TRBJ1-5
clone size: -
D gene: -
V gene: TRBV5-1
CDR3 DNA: TGCGCCAGCAGCTTGGGGACCAGGGGCAATCAGCCCCAGCATTTT
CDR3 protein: CASSLGTRGNQPQHF

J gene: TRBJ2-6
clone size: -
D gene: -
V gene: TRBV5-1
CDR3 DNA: TGCGCCAGCAGCACAGGGACCGCTTTCTCTGGGGCCAACGTCCTGACTTTC
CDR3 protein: CASSTGTAFSGANVLTF

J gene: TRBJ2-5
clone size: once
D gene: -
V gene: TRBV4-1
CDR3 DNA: TGCGCCAGCAGCCTCCCGGGAAGGCAAGAGACCCAGTACTTC
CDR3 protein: CASSLPGRQETQYF

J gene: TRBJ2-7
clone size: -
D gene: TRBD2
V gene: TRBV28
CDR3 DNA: TGTGCCAGCAGCACTCCGGGACTAGCTATCTACGAGCAGTACTTC
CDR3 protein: CASSTPGLAIYEQYF

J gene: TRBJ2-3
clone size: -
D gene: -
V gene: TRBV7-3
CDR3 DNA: TGTGCCAGCAGCGCCCCAGGAACAGATACGCAGTATTTT
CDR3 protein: CASSAPGTDTQYF

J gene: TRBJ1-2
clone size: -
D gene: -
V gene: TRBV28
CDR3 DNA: TGTGCCAGCAGAGGGGGAGGGAGTGGCTACACCTTC
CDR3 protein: CASRGGGSGYTF

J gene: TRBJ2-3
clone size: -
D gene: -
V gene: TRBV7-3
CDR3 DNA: TGTGCCAGCAGCCCAAGCGATTTCCCGCAGTATTTT
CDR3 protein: CASSPSDFPQYF

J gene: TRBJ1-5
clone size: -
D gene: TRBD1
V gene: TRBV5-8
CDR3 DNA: TGTGCCAGCAGAGCCGGGACAGGGGATTGGGGCAATCAGCCCCAGCATTTT
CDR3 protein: CASRAGTGDWGNQPQHF

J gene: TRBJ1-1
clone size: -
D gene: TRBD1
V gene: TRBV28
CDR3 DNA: TGTGCCAGCAGAGAAGGGACAGTGAACACTGAAGCTTTCTTT
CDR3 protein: CASREGTVNTEAFF

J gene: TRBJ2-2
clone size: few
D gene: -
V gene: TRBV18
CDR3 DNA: TGTGCCAGCTCACCAGGGAACAGGGTGAACACCGGGGAGCTGTTTTTT
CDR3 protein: CASSPGNRVNTGELFF

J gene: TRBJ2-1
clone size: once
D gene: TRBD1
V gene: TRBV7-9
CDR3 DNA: TGTGCCAGCAGCTTTACGCCAGCCGGGACAGGGGTTAATGAGCAGTTCTTC
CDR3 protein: CASSFTPAGTGVNEQFF

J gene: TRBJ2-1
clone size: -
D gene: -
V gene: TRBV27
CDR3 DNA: TGTGCCAGCAGTTCTGGACTGGTTTACAATGAGCAGTTCTTC
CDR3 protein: CASSSGLVYNEQFF

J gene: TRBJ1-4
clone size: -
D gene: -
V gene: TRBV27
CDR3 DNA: TGTGCCAGCAGTTTTGCGGGCCTTAATGAAAAACTGTTTTTT
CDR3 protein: CASSFAGLNEKLFF

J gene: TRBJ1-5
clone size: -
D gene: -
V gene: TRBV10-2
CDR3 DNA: TGCGCCAGCAGTCTGGCCAGACAGCCCCAGCATTTT
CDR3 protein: CASSLARQPQHF

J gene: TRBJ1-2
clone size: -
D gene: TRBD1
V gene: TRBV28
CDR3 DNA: TGTGCCAGCAGTTCACAGGGGCTTTCTCTCTATGGCTACACCTTC
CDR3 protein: CASSSQGLSLYGYTF

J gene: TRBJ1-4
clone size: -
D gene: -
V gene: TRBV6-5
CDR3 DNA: TGTGCCAGCAGTTTACACGGTCCCGAGGGTGAAAAACTGTTTTTT
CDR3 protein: CASSLHGPEGEKLFF

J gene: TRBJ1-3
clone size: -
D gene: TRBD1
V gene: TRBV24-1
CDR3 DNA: TGTGCCACCAGTGATGACAGGGGTGGAAACACCATATATTTT
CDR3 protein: CATSDDRGGNTIYF

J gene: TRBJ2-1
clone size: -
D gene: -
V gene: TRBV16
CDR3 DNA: TGTGCCAGCAGCCACGGACTCTCCGATGAGCAGTTCTTC
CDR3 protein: CASSHGLSDEQFF

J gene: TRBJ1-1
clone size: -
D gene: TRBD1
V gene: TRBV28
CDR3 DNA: TGTGCCAGCAGTTTAAACAGGGGAAGGAGTGAAGCTTTCTTT
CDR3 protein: CASSLNRGRSEAFF

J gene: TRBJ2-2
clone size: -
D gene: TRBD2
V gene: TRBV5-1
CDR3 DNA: TGCGCCAGCAGCTTCCGGACTAGCGTTAACACCGGGGAGCTGTTTTTT
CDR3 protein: CASSFRTSVNTGELFF

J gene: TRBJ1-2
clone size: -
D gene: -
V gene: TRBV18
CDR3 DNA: TGTGCCAGCTCACCTCAGGCAGGGGCTCATGGCTACACCTTC
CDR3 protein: CASSPQAGAHGYTF

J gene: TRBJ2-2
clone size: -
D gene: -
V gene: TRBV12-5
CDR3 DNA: TGTGCTAGTGGTTTGTCTTTCTCCGCGAACACCGGGGAGCTGTTTTTT
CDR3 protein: CASGLSFSANTGELFF

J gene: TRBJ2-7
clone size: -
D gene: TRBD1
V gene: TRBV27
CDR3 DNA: TGTGCCAGCATGGGACAGGGTACCTACGAGCAGTACTTC
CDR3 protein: CASMGQGTYEQYF

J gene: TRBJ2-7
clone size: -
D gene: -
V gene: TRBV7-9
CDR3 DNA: TGTGCCAGCAGCTACTCTAGCGCCGGCGAGCAGTACTTC
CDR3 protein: CASSYSSAGEQYF

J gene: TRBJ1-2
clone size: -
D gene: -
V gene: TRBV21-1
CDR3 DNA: TGTGCCAGCAGTGACAGGAGAAAAGGGGCCTATGGCTACACCTTC
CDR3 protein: CASSDRRKGAYGYTF

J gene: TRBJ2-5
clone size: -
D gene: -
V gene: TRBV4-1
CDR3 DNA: TGCGCCAGCAGCCAAAATAGCGTCTCACAAGAGACCCAGTACTTC
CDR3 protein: CASSQNSVSQETQYF

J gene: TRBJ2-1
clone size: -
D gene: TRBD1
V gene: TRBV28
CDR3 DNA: TGTGCCAGCAGTTTACCGGGCAGGGGGCTCGATGAGCAGTTCTTC
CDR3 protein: CASSLPGRGLDEQFF

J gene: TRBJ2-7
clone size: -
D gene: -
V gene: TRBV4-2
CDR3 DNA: TGTGCCAGCAGCCAAATGAAGGGAGTGCAGTACTTC
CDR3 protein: CASSQMKGVQYF

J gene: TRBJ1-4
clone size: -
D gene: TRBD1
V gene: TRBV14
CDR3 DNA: TGTGCCAGCAGCCAAGAACAGGGGATGCGGGAAAAACTGTTTTTT
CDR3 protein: CASSQEQGMREKLFF

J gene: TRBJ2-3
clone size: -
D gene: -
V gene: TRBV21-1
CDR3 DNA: TGTGCCAGCAGCGCGGGAGAACGCACAGATACGCAGTATTTT
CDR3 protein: CASSAGERTDTQYF

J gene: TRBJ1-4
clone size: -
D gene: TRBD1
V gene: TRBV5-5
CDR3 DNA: TGTGCCAGCAGCCTCGGGACAGTAACTAATGAAAAACTGTTTTTT
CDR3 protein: CASSLGTVTNEKLFF

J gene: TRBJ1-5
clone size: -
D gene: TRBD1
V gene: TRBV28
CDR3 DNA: TGTGCCAGCAGCACAGGGGTCCATCAGCCCCAGCATTTT
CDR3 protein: CASSTGVHQPQHF

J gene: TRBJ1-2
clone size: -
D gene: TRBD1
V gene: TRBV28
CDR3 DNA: TGTGCCAGCAGTCAGAAAATCCGGGACAGGGTTTATGGCTACACCTTC
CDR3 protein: CASSQKIRDRVYGYTF

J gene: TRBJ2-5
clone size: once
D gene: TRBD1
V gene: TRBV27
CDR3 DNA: TGTGCCAGCAGTTCCTACACCGGGACAGGGGGCCCGGAGACCCAGTACTTC
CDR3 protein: CASSSYTGTGGPETQYF

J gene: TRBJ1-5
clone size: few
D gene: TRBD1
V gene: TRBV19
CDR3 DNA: TGTGCCAGTAGTATTTCGGGACAGAGCAATCAGCCCCAGCATTTT
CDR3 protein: CASSISGQSNQPQHF

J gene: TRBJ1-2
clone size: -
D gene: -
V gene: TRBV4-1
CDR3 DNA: TGCGCCAGCAGCCAAGATAGGGGCCATTATCCCGGGGGCTACACCTTC
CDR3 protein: CASSQDRGHYPGGYTF